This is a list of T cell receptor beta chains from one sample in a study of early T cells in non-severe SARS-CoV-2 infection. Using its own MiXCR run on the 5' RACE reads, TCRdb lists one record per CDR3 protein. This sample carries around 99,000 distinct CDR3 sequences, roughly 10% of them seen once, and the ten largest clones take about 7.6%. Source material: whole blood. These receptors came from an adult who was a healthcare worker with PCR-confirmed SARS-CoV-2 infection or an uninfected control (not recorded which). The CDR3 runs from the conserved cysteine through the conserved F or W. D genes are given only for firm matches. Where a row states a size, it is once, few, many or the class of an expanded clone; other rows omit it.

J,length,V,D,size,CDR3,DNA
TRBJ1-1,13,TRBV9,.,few,CASSVVGDTEAFF,TGTGCCAGCAGCGTAGTTGGTGACACTGAAGCTTTCTTT
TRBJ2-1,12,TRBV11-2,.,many,CASSLGRVEQFF,TGTGCCAGCAGCCTGGGACGGGTTGAGCAGTTCTTC
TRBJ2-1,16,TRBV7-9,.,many,CASRPRDPHSYNEQFF,TGTGCCAGCAGGCCCCGGGACCCACACTCCTACAATGAGCAGTTCTTC
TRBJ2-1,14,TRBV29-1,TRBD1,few,CSGDRGGAYNEQFF,TGCAGCGGGGACAGGGGTGGGGCCTACAATGAGCAGTTCTTC
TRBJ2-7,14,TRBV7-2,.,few,CASAPVVGIYEQYF,TGTGCCAGCGCGCCCGTGGTAGGGATCTACGAGCAGTACTTC
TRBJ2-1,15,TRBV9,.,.,CASSVVGVTYNEQFF,TGTGCCAGCAGCGTAGTGGGAGTAACCTACAATGAGCAGTTCTTC
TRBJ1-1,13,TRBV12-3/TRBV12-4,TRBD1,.,CASKGAGGTEAFF,TGTGCCAGCAAGGGGGCCGGGGGGACTGAAGCTTTCTTT
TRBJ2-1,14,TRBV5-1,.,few,CASSLPQTRNEQFF,TGCGCCAGCAGTCTCCCCCAAACGCGCAATGAGCAGTTCTTC
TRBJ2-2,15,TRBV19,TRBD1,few,CASRVQGAGTGELFF,TGTGCCAGTAGGGTACAGGGGGCGGGCACCGGGGAGCTGTTTTTT
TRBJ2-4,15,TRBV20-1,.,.,CSASERTLAKNIQYF,TGCAGTGCTAGTGAGAGGACCCTAGCCAAAAACATTCAGTACTTC
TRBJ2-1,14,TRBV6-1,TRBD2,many,CASSEPAGYNEQFF,TGTGCCAGCAGTGAACCAGCGGGGTACAATGAGCAGTTCTTC
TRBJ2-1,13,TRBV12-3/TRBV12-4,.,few,CASSFSSYNEQFF,TGTGCCAGCAGTTTTAGTAGCTACAATGAGCAGTTCTTC
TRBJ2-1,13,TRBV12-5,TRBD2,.,CASRSGMLDEQFF,TGTGCTAGTCGAAGCGGGATGTTAGATGAGCAGTTCTTC
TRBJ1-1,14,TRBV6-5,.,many,CATNSVLGGQEAFF,TGTGCCACCAACTCGGTCCTGGGGGGGCAAGAAGCTTTCTTT
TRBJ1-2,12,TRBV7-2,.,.,CASSIQGYGYTF,TGTGCCAGCAGCATCCAGGGGTATGGCTACACCTTC
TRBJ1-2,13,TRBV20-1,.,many,CSAGKTGTVGYTF,TGCAGTGCTGGCAAAACAGGGACCGTCGGCTACACCTTC
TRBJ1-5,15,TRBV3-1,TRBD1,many,CASSQGQGGYQPQHF,TGTGCCAGCAGCCAAGGCCAGGGGGGGTATCAGCCCCAGCATTTT
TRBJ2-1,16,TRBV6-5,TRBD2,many,CASSRTSGSQGNEQFF,TGTGCCAGCAGTCGGACTAGCGGGAGTCAAGGCAATGAGCAGTTCTTC
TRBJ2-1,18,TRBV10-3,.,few,CAISEKRKTSGSYNEQFF,TGTGCCATCAGTGAGAAAAGAAAGACCTCGGGCTCCTACAATGAGCAGTTCTTC
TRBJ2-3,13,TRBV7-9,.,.,CASSLGGSDTQYF,TGTGCCAGCAGCTTAGGAGGGTCAGATACGCAGTATTTT
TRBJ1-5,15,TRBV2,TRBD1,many,CASRGDRLGNQPQHF,TGTGCCAGCAGGGGGGACAGGCTGGGCAATCAGCCCCAGCATTTT
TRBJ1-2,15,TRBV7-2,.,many,CASSPGVQGRYGYTF,TGTGCCAGCAGCCCGGGGGTGCAGGGGCGCTATGGCTACACCTTC
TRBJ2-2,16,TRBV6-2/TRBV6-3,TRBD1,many,CASSYRPTGASGELFF,TGTGCCAGCAGTTACCGGCCGACAGGGGCCTCCGGGGAGCTGTTTTTT
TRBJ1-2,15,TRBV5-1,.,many,CASSLDDRKNYGYTF,TGCGCCAGCAGCTTGGATGACAGGAAGAACTATGGCTACACCTTC
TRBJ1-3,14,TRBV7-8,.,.,CASSLRQAGNTIYF,TGTGCCAGCAGCCTCCGACAGGCTGGAAACACCATATATTTT
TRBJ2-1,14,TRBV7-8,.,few,CASSLRPSYNEQFF,TGTGCCAGCAGCTTAAGGCCCTCCTACAATGAGCAGTTCTTC
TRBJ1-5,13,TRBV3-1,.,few,CASSQSRNQPQHF,TGTGCCAGCAGCCAAAGTAGGAATCAGCCCCAGCATTTT
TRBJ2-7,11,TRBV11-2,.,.,CASSAAYEQYF,TGTGCCAGCTCTGCGGCCTACGAGCAGTACTTC
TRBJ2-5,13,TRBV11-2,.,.,CASSLRTRGGLRF,TGTGCCAGCAGCTTAAGGACCCGAGGAGGCCTTAGGTTC
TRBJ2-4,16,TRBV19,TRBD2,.,CASSMGSGGIIGIQYF,TGTGCCAGTAGTATGGGTTCGGGGGGGATTATCGGCATTCAGTACTTC
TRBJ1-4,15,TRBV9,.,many,CASSVEGRINEKLFF,TGTGCCAGCAGCGTGGAGGGACGGATAAATGAAAAACTGTTTTTT
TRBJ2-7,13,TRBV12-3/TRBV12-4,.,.,CASSLGGVDEQYF,TGTGCCAGCAGTTTAGGCGGGGTCGACGAGCAGTACTTC
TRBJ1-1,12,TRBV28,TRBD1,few,CASSPTGLKAFF,TGTGCCAGCAGCCCGACAGGGTTGAAAGCTTTCTTT
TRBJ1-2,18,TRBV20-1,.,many,CSVQRLQWVGTLNYGYTF,TGCAGTGTTCAGAGGCTTCAATGGGTCGGAACCCTTAACTATGGCTACACCTTC
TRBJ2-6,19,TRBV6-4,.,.,CARSGTRQTLRTGANVLTF,TGTGCCAGGAGTGGCACCCGACAGACCCTCCGAACTGGGGCCAACGTCCTGACTTTC
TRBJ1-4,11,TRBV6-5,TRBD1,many,CASSAGGALFF,TGTGCCAGCAGTGCAGGGGGCGCGTTGTTTTTT
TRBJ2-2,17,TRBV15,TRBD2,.,CVTSRVVGLREPGELFF,TGTGTCACCAGCAGAGTAGTCGGACTGCGGGAGCCCGGGGAGCTGTTTTTT
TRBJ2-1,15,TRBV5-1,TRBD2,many,CASSGGLAPTNEQFF,TGCGCCAGCAGCGGGGGACTAGCGCCGACGAATGAGCAGTTCTTC
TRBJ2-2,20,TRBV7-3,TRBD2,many,CASSSIWTSADKQPTGELFF,TGTGCCAGCAGCTCCATCTGGACTAGCGCCGACAAGCAACCCACCGGGGAGCTGTTTTTT
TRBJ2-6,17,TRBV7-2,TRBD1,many,CASSPGTGRAGANVLTF,TGTGCCAGCAGCCCAGGGACAGGGAGGGCTGGGGCCAACGTCCTGACTTTC
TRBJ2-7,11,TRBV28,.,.,CASSSGIKQYF,TGTGCCAGCAGTTCAGGGATCAAGCAGTACTTC
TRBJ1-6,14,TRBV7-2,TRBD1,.,CASSPRTGDSPLHF,TGTGCCAGCAGCCCGAGGACAGGGGACTCACCCCTCCACTTT
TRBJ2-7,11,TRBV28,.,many,CASSFGVEQYF,TGTGCCAGCAGTTTTGGGGTCGAGCAGTACTTC
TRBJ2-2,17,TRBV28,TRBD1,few,CASSLLRQGANTGELFF,TGTGCCAGCAGCCTCCTTAGACAGGGGGCAAACACCGGGGAGCTGTTTTTT
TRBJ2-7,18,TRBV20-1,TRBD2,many,CSASPTPGTSGSSYEQYF,TGCAGTGCTAGCCCCACGCCCGGGACTAGCGGGAGTTCCTACGAGCAGTACTTC
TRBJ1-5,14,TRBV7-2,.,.,CASSKRGLGQPQHF,TGTGCCAGCAGCAAGAGGGGCTTGGGTCAGCCCCAGCATTTT
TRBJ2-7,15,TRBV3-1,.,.,CASSQGPSGEYEQYF,TGTGCCAGCAGCCAAGGTCCGAGTGGCGAATACGAGCAGTACTTC
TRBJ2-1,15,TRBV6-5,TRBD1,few,CASSYRTGRSDEQFF,TGTGCCAGCAGTTACCGGACAGGACGTAGCGATGAGCAGTTCTTC
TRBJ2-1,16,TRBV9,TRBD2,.,CASSVSGGLSYNEQFF,TGTGCCAGCAGCGTATCGGGAGGGCTCTCCTACAATGAGCAGTTCTTC
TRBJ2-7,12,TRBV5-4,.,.,CASSPTGHEQYF,TGTGCCAGCAGCCCGACCGGGCACGAGCAGTACTTC
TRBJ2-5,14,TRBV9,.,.,CASSADDLRETQYF,TGTGCCAGCAGCGCCGACGACCTCAGAGAGACCCAGTACTTC
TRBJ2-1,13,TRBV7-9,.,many,CASSLGQYNEQFF,TGTGCCAGCAGCTTAGGGCAATACAATGAGCAGTTCTTC